Each of the 32 T cell receptor beta chains below was sequenced from the same sample in a study of control samples from healthy donors and cancer patients. Measured with immunoSEQ multiplex PCR; TCRdb has only the in-frame clones, and not every one. Among 55,000 to 80,000 clones listed, roughly nine tenths were seen once. Material: PBMCs. The receptor source for this set is a man aged 60 to 75 with colorectal cancer.

The rearrangement links TRBV11-3 to TRBJ2-1; unclear D gene. V shed 4 bases and J shed 4 bases, with 5 bases lying between them. The CDR3 runs 12 residues. CDR1 SGHNT and CDR2 YENEEA come from the germline V gene. CDR3 region: CASSSKYNEQFF. Written as DNA, the CDR3 is TGTGCCAGCAGCTCTAAATACAATGAGCAGTTCTTC.

The chain carries TRBV18 and TRBJ2-7; 10 bases are a match to TRBD1. Germline V gene lookup returns CDR1 KGHSH and CDR2 LQKENI. The V gene end was trimmed by 6 bases and the J gene end by 8 bases; junction bases not matched to a gene: 16. There are 16 residues in the CDR3. The CDR3 here is CASSPLSPGQGSKQYF. The CDR3 DNA reads TGTGCCAGCTCCCCTCTTAGTCCGGGACAGGGGAGCAAGCAGTACTTC.

This sequence joins TRBV7-2 and TRBJ2-2; 8 bases are shared with TRBD1. The CDR3 consists of 15 residues. J was trimmed by 5 bases and V by 5 bases; bases with no gene match: 7. CDR1 is SGHTA and CDR2 is FQGNSA in the germline V gene. CDR3 DNA sequence: TGTGCCAGCAGCCCAGGGGGCGCAAGAACCGGGGAGCTGTTTTTT. This sequence encodes CASSPGGARTGELFF. Based on the CDR3 plus reference TRBV7-2 and TRBJ2-2, the full variable domain is GAGVSQSPSNKVTEKGKDVELRCDPISGHTALYWYRQSLGQGLEFLIYFQGNSAPDKSGLPSDRFSAERTGGSVSTLTIQRTQQEDSAVYLCASSPGGARTGELFFGEGSRLTVL.

The chain has TRBV7-2 and TRBJ1-3, with TRBD1 matching 12 bases. The CDR3 spans 17 residues. J lost 2 bases, V lost 2 bases, and 4 bases had no gene match. Germline V gives CDR1 SGHTA, CDR2 FQGNSA. The CDR3 coding sequence is TGTGCCAGCAGCTTACGGGACAGGGGGCCGGCTGGAAACACCATATATTTT. Encoded protein: CASSLRDRGPAGNTIYF.

The genes are TRBV10-3 and TRBJ1-3; no clear D. CDR1 ENHRY and CDR2 SYGVKD come from the germline V gene. Deletions cut 3 bases from V and 5 bases from J, with 17 bases between. CDR3 length equals 16 residues. The CDR3 sequence is CAISEGRSGERNTIYF. CDR3 DNA sequence: TGTGCCATCAGTGAAGGACGTAGTGGGGAAAGAAACACCATATATTTT.

V usage is TRBV2 and J usage is TRBJ2-2; weak D call: TRBD1 (6 bases). This CDR3 region has 14 residues. The V gene lost 6 bases and the J gene lost 5 bases, with 13 bases spanning the gap. Germline assignment: CDR1 SNHLY and CDR2 FYNNEI. Here the CDR3 reads CASRQGFRTGELFF. Here the CDR3 DNA reads TGTGCCAGCAGGCAGGGGTTTAGGACCGGGGAGCTGTTTTTT.

The chain recombines TRBV15 with TRBJ2-5; no reliable D call. V was trimmed by 1 base and J by 2 bases, leaving 8 bases between them. The CDR3 extends over 14 amino acids. Germline loops: CDR1 LNHNV, CDR2 YYDKDF (reference sequence). The CDR3 loop is CATSRGAQQETQYF. CDR3 DNA: TGTGCCACCAGCAGAGGGGCACAACAAGAGACCCAGTACTTC.

The V gene is TRBV7-9, the J gene TRBJ2-7; D not certain. Trimming took 4 bases from V and 4 from J, leaving 8 bases between them. The CDR3 is 12 amino acids. CDR1 SEHNR and CDR2 FQNEAQ come from the germline V gene (reference sequence). The CDR3 reads CASSSNIYEQYF. The CDR3 DNA is TGTGCCAGCAGCTCGAATATTTACGAGCAGTACTTC.

This chain uses TRBV7-9 with TRBJ1-6, with 7 bases lining up with TRBD1. V was pared by 3 bases and J by 7 bases, with 6 bases of the junction left unmatched. This CDR3 spans 15 amino acids. The germline V gene has CDR1 SEHNR and CDR2 FQNEAQ (reference sequence). This chain's CDR3 is CASSFSGGTNSPLHF. CDR3 DNA: TGTGCCAGCAGCTTCTCAGGGGGGACGAATTCACCCCTCCACTTT.

The chain carries TRBV19 and TRBJ2-2; 13 bases are a match to TRBD2. The germline CDR1 and CDR2 sequences are LNHDA and SQIVND (reference sequence). Losses at the gene ends were 1 base for V and 4 bases for J; bases not matched to a gene: 9. The CDR3 is 19 amino acids. The CDR3 region has the DNA TGTGCCAGTAGTATAGGGACTAGCGGGGGAACCAGGACCACCGGGGAGCTGTTTTTT. Translated: CASSIGTSGGTRTTGELFF.

V is TRBV7-6 and J is TRBJ1-5; 7 nucleotides match TRBD1. Germline trimming cut 3 bases from V and 2 bases from J; bases unmatched to any gene: 4. This CDR3 spans 15 amino acids. Germline CDR1 and CDR2: SGHVS and FNYEAQ. CDR3 sequence: CASSLGGGGNQPQHF. The CDR3 nucleotides are TGTGCCAGCAGCTTGGGAGGGGGCGGCAATCAGCCCCAGCATTTT. The variable domain in full, completed from reference TRBV7-6 and TRBJ1-5, reads GAGVSQSPRYKVTKRGQDVALRCDPISGHVSLYWYRQALGQGPEFLTYFNYEAQQDKSGLPNDRFSAERPEGSISTLTIQRTEQRDSAMYRCASSLGGGGNQPQHFGDGTRLSIL.

The chain uses TRBV29-1 and TRBJ1-2; the match to TRBD1 covers 7 bases. V shed 7 bases, J shed 5 bases, and the junction held 16 bases outside the gene matches. The V gene's germline CDR1 is SQVTM and CDR2 ANQGSEA. This CDR3 is 15 amino acids long. CDR3: CSAGPGEGQQYGYTF. CDR3 sequence (DNA): TGCAGCGCGGGCCCGGGTGAGGGACAGCAGTATGGCTACACCTTC.

The chain employs TRBV29-1 and TRBJ1-2, with D tentatively TRBD1 (6 bases). Trimming removed 4 bases at V and 3 bases at J, with 9 bases between. CDR1 and CDR2 from the germline V gene are SQVTM and ANQGSEA. The CDR3 runs 12 residues. The CDR3 reads CSVADRHYGYTF. The CDR3 nucleotides read TGCAGCGTTGCTGACAGGCACTATGGCTACACCTTC.

CDR3 region: CASSPGASTNEKLFF. The CDR3 region has the DNA TGTGCCAGCAGCCCGGGGGCGTCGACTAATGAAAAACTGTTTTTT. J is TRBJ1-4 and V is TRBV7-9, with D perhaps TRBD1 (6 bases). Looked up from germline, CDR1 is SEHNR and CDR2 is FQNEAQ (reference sequence). The CDR3 runs 15 residues. The ends were cut back, 5 bases at V and 2 bases at J, with 12 bases in the middle.

The V call is TRBV28, the J call TRBJ1-2; a weak D match, TRBD1 (6 bases). Germline V gene data show CDR1 as MDHEN and CDR2 as SYDVKM. V was trimmed by 7 bases and J by 9 bases, leaving 21 bases between them. The CDR3 contains 14 residues. Here the CDR3 DNA reads TGTGCCAGCACCCTCCGGGGGGCATCGCAAAGCTACACCTTC. It translates to CASTLRGASQSYTF.

The V call is TRBV6-2 or TRBV6-3, the J call TRBJ2-7; a weak D match, TRBD1 (5 bases). With 0 bases removed from V and 2 bases from J, the gap between germline ends came to 14 bases. The germline CDR1 and CDR2 sequences are MNHEY and SVGEGT. CDR3 length equals 16 residues. CDR3 DNA sequence: TGTGCCAGCAGTTACTCAAGACAGACTCAAGCCTACGAGCAGTACTTC. Its protein product is CASSYSRQTQAYEQYF.

The V and J genes are TRBV29-1 and TRBJ2-5; tentative D call: TRBD2 (5 bases). V was cut by 4 bases and J by 3 bases, with 15 bases left in between. The V gene's germline CDR1 is SQVTM and CDR2 ANQGSEA. The length of the CDR3 is 14 residues. Here the CDR3 reads CSVGRGPEEETQYF. CDR3 nucleotide sequence: TGCAGCGTTGGTCGAGGGCCTGAGGAAGAGACCCAGTACTTC.

The chain combines TRBV19 with TRBJ2-7; 9 bases map to TRBD1. V trimming: 3 bases; J trimming: 2 bases; junction bases outside the gene matches: 5. Germline V gives CDR1 LNHDA, CDR2 SQIVND (reference sequence). The CDR3 loop spans 15 amino acids. The CDR3 loop reads CASSIRGTGPYEQYF. CDR3 DNA: TGTGCCAGTAGTATTCGCGGGACAGGGCCCTACGAGCAGTACTTC.

The rearrangement uses TRBV6-2 or TRBV6-3 and TRBJ2-3, with TRBD1 matching over 9 bases. Germline V lookup: CDR1 MNHEY, CDR2 SVGEGT. Trimming cost V 2 bases and J 0 bases; bases outside gene matches: 0. This CDR3 has 15 residues. CDR3 bases: TGTGCCAGCAGTTACGGGACAGGGAGCACAGATACGCAGTATTTT. It translates to CASSYGTGSTDTQYF.

V usage is TRBV4-1 and J usage is TRBJ1-6; TRBD1 might be the D (6 bases). The V end was cut by 6 bases, the J end by 10 bases, with 13 bases between. Germline CDR1 reads MGHRA; CDR2 reads YSYEKL. The CDR3 totals 13 residues. In DNA form, the CDR3 reads TGCGCCAGCAGGGGGGGGCCAGGATCACCCCTCCACTTT. This gives the protein CASRGGPGSPLHF.

The chain has TRBV6-5 and TRBJ1-6; no definite D call. The CDR3 consists of 14 residues. CDR1 and CDR2 (germline): MNHEY, SVGAGI. V was pared by 10 bases and J by 1 base, with 11 bases between. CDR3 coding DNA: TGTGCCACGCCCCGGCGGTCCTATAATTCACCCCTCCACTTT. It codes for CATPRRSYNSPLHF.

This clone has only one observation. This chain joins TRBV19 and TRBJ1-5; D is possibly TRBD1 (6 bases). Trimming took 7 bases from V and 0 from J, leaving 31 bases between them. The CDR3 loop spans 21 amino acids. Per germline, CDR1 LNHDA and CDR2 SQIVND (reference sequence). The CDR3 spells CASTRVGGWARDISSNQPQHF. The CDR3 DNA follows: TGTGCCAGTACCCGCGTGGGGGGGTGGGCAAGGGACATTTCTAGCAATCAGCCCCAGCATTTT.

The chain carries TRBV7-8 and TRBJ2-7; D is perhaps TRBD2 (6 bases). The germline V gene encodes CDR1 SGHVS and CDR2 FQNEAQ. V lost 5 bases, J lost 5 bases, and 13 bases lay in between. The CDR3 contains 13 residues. DNA of the CDR3: TGTGCCAGCAGCGGAGCGGGTTTGGACGAGCAGTACTTC. Translation: CASSGAGLDEQYF.

The chain carries TRBV15 and TRBJ1-4, with 7 nucleotides matching TRBD1. CDR1 and CDR2 (germline): LNHNV, YYDKDF (reference sequence). V lost 0 bases and J lost 4; bases outside the gene matches: 5. The CDR3 contains 16 residues. The CDR3 loop is CATSREGQANNEKLFF. The DNA for the CDR3 is TGTGCCACCAGCAGAGAAGGACAGGCCAATAATGAAAAACTGTTTTTT.

This sequence joins TRBV3-1 (or the pseudogene TRBV3-2) and TRBJ1-6; the match to TRBD1 covers 9 bases. Germline lookup yields CDR1 LGHDT and CDR2 YNNKEL (reference sequence). Losses at the gene ends were 1 base for V and 8 bases for J; bases not matched to a gene: 0. CDR3 length equals 14 residues. CDR3 DNA sequence: TGTGCCAGCAGCCAAGGACAGGGGGATTCACCCCTCCACTTT. Its protein product is CASSQGQGDSPLHF.

The chain recombines TRBV6-5 with TRBJ2-7; the D is unclear. The CDR3 has 14 residues. Trimming removed 6 bases from V and 1 base from J, with 13 bases in between. Germline lookup yields CDR1 MNHEY and CDR2 SVGAGI. DNA of the CDR3: TGTGCCAGCAGCTTAGGTCGCGGATCCTACGAGCAGTACTTC. Encoded protein: CASSLGRGSYEQYF.

V gene TRBV3-1 (or the pseudogene TRBV3-2) combines with J gene TRBJ1-2, with TRBD1 as a possible D gene (5 bases). The CDR3 runs 12 residues. Germline V gene lookup returns CDR1 LGHDT and CDR2 YNNKEL (reference sequence). V lost 5 bases, J lost 7 bases, and 11 bases lay in between. CDR3 protein: CASSGGLAGYTF. The CDR3 DNA reads TGTGCCAGCAGCGGGGGTCTGGCTGGCTACACCTTC.

CDR3: CATSRVGGSNEKLFF. As DNA, the CDR3 is TGTGCCACCAGCAGAGTGGGGGGTAGTAATGAAAAACTGTTTTTT. This chain uses TRBV15 with TRBJ1-4; TRBD1 might be the D (5 bases). The V gene's germline CDR1 is LNHNV and CDR2 YYDKDF (reference sequence). This CDR3 comprises 15 residues. V was cut by 1 base and J by 4 bases, with 10 bases left in between.

Comments on this clone: The junction and the germline gene differ at one end; a read error may be behind it. This chain links TRBV7-2 with TRBJ1-5; no clear D. The CDR3 is 12 amino acids. Germline V gene data show CDR1 as SGHTA and CDR2 as FQGNSA. This chain's CDR3 is CASTLMNQPQHF. DNA of the CDR3: TGTGCCAGCACCTTAATGAATCAGCCCCAGCATTTT.

This rearrangement joins TRBV21-1 to TRBJ2-2. TRBV21-1 is a pseudogene segment. This CDR3 contains 12 residues. The CDR3 is CASRPNTGELFF. CDR3 coding DNA: TGTGCCAGTCGGCCTAACACCGGGGAGCTGTTTTTT.

The chain links TRBV4-2 to TRBJ1-1; D gene unclear. Per germline, CDR1 LGHNA and CDR2 YNFKEQ. There are 13 residues in the CDR3. V was cut by 0 bases and J by 8 bases, with 10 bases left in between. CDR3 coding DNA: TGTGCCAGCAGCCAAGATCCGCGGAGAGAAGCTTTCTTT. Protein sequence: CASSQDPRREAFF.

The CDR3 sequence is CASSLSGPGAGNTIYF. CDR3 nucleotide sequence: TGTGCCAGCAGCTTAAGTGGACCGGGGGCTGGAAACACCATATATTTT. The V and J genes are TRBV7-3 and TRBJ1-3; D might be TRBD1 (5 bases). Germline V gene lookup returns CDR1 SGHTA and CDR2 FQGTGA. The V end was cut by 1 base, the J end by 2 bases, with 12 bases between. This CDR3 has 16 amino acids.